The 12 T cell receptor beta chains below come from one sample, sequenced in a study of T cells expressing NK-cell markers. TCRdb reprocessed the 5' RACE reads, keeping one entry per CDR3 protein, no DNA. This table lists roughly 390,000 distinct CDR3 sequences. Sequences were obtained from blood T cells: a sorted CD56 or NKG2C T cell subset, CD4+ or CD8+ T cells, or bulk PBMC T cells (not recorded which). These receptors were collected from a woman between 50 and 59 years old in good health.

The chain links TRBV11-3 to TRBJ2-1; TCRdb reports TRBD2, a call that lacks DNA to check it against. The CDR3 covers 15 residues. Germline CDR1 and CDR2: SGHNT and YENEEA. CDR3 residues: CASRGTSGKDGEQFF.

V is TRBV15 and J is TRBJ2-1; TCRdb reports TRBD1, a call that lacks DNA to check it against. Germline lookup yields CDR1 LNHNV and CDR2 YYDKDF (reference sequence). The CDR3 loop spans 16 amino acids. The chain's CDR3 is CATSRDPSGANNEQFF. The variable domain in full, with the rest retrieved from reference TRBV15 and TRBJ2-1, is DAMVIQNPRYQVTQFGKPVTLSCSQTLNHNVMYWYQQKSSQAPKLLFHYYDKDFNNEADTPDNFQSRRPNTSFCFLDIRSPGLGDTAMYLCATSRDPSGANNEQFFGPGTRLTVL.

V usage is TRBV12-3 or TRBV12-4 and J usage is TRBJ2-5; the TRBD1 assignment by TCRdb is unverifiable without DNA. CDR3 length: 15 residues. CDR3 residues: CASSSPGHHEETQYF.

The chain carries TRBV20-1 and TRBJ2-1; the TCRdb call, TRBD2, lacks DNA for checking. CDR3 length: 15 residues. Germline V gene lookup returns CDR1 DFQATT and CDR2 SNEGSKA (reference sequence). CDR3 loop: CSARTSGTLDNEQFF.

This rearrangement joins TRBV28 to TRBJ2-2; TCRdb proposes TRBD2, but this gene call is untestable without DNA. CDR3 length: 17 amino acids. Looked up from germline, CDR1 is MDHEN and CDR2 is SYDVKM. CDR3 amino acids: CASSLEEGLARTGELFF.

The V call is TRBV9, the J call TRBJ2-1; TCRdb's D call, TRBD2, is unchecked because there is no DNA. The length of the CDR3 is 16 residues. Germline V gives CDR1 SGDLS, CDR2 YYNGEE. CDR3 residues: CASSVAGLAANNEQFF.

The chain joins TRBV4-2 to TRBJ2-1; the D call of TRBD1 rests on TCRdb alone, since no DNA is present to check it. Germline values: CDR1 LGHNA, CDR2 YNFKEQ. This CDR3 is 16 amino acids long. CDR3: CASSQSRGIGTHEQFF.

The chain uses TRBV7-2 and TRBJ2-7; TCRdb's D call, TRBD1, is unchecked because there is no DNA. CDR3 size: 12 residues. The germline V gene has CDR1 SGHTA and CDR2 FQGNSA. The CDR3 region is CASSKTDYEQYF.

CDR3 residues: CASKVAESTDTQYF. The rearrangement uses TRBV6-2 or TRBV6-3 and TRBJ2-3; TCRdb lists TRBD2, though no DNA is available to test this call. This CDR3 region has 14 residues. Germline CDR1 is MNHEY and CDR2 is SVGEGT.

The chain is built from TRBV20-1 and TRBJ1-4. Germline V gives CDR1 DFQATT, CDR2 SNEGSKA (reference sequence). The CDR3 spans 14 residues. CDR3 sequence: CSARAAQTNEKLFF.

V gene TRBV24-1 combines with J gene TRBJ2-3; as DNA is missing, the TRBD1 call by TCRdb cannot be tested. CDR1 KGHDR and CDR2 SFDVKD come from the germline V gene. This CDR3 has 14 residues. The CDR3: CATRGTGWTDTQYF.

The CDR3 protein is CASRQTGRGQETQYF. The chain joins TRBV12-3 or TRBV12-4 to TRBJ2-5; TCRdb picks TRBD1, but there is no DNA to check that call. This CDR3 is 15 amino acids long.